These 27 T cell receptor beta chains share one sample of origin, sequenced in a study of cytomegalovirus exposure and HLA in healthy donors. Sequenced by immunoSEQ multiplex PCR; TCRdb stores in-frame clones only, minus some. This sample has around 190,000 clones, with roughly 81% found just once. The material sequenced was PBMCs. The source is a woman aged 25 to 39 in good health and CMV-seronegative.

This chain links TRBV19 with TRBJ2-7; D might be TRBD2 (6 bases). The germline V and J ends were trimmed by 5 bases and 5 bases, with 19 bases remaining between them. This CDR3 is built from 15 residues. Germline V gene lookup returns CDR1 LNHDA and CDR2 SQIVND (reference sequence). The CDR3 DNA sequence: TGTGCCAGTAGTCTGAGGGCCCACCCGGGGGACGAGCAGTACTTC. This encodes CASSLRAHPGDEQYF. The variable domain in full, completed from reference TRBV19 and TRBJ2-7, reads DGGITQSPKYLFRKEGQNVTLSCEQNLNHDAMYWYRQDPGQGLRLIYYSQIVNDFQKGDIAEGYSVSREKKESFPLTVTSAQKNPTAFYLCASSLRAHPGDEQYFGPGTRLTVT.

The genes are TRBV4-1 and TRBJ2-3; D is unclear. Trimming shortened V by 2 bases and J by 2 bases, and 14 bases separated the two germline ends. This CDR3 comprises 16 residues. Germline CDR1 is MGHRA and CDR2 is YSYEKL. As DNA, the CDR3 is TGCGCCAGCAGCCAATCCCAGCGAGCCGTCACAGATACGCAGTATTTT. This sequence encodes CASSQSQRAVTDTQYF.

This chain joins TRBV7-2 and TRBJ2-3, with D tentatively TRBD2 (6 bases). This CDR3 contains 15 residues. Per the germline V gene, CDR1 is SGHTA and CDR2 is FQGNSA. V was pared by 2 bases and J by 1 base, with 10 bases between. DNA of the CDR3: TGTGCCAGCAGCTTATCGCGGGACGGCACAGATACGCAGTATTTT. Amino acids: CASSLSRDGTDTQYF.

The chain uses TRBV20-1 and TRBJ1-1; the D is unclear. Per germline, CDR1 DFQATT and CDR2 SNEGSKA (reference sequence). Trimming pared 2 bases from V and 9 bases from J, leaving 10 bases between. The length of the CDR3 is 11 residues. The chain's CDR3 is CSARPVPKAFF. The DNA for the CDR3 is TGCAGTGCTAGACCGGTACCGAAAGCTTTCTTT.

J is TRBJ1-5 and V is TRBV5-1, with a possible D match to TRBD1 (5 bases). V was pared by 6 bases and J by 2 bases, with 18 bases between. CDR3 length: 16 amino acids. Germline assignment: CDR1 SGHRS and CDR2 YFSETQ. The CDR3 spells CASTLSDSPGNQPQHF. The CDR3 nucleotides read TGCGCCAGCACCTTATCCGACAGCCCAGGCAATCAGCCCCAGCATTTT.

The chain recombines TRBV9 with TRBJ1-3; 8 bases fit TRBD1. Trimming removed 4 bases from V and 0 bases from J; junction bases left unmatched: 3. Germline values: CDR1 SGDLS, CDR2 YYNGEE. This CDR3 comprises 15 residues. The CDR3 DNA sequence: TGTGCCAGCAGCCGACAGGGGAGCTCTGGAAACACCATATATTTT. It translates to CASSRQGSSGNTIYF.

In this sample, this clone turned up a few times. The CDR3 region has the DNA TGTGCCTGGAGTGCAGGGGGACAGGGAACCATCTCGTCCCCCAATCAGCCCCAGCATTTT. Translated: CAWSAGGQGTISSPNQPQHF. The V call is TRBV30, the J call TRBJ1-5; 9 nucleotides agree with TRBD1. CDR3 length equals 20 residues. Unmatched junction bases numbered 19, after V lost 1 base and J lost 3 bases. CDR1 GTSNPN and CDR2 SVGIG come from the germline V gene (reference sequence).

This clone has only one observation. The V call is TRBV4-2, the J call TRBJ2-7; D remains unclear. The CDR3 loop spans 14 amino acids. The germline gives CDR1 LGHNA, CDR2 YNFKEQ. V lost 3 bases and J lost 0, with 9 bases in between. The CDR3 loop is CASSQASLSYEQYF. The DNA for the CDR3 is TGTGCCAGCAGCCAGGCCAGTCTCTCCTACGAGCAGTACTTC.

The table lists this clone with a count of one. The V call is TRBV27, the J call TRBJ2-7; 9 bases match TRBD1. CDR3 length: 17 amino acids. The V and J ends lost 4 bases and 4 bases, in that order; junction bases with no gene match: 14. Germline CDR1 reads MNHEY; CDR2 reads SMNVEV (reference sequence). The CDR3 protein is CASSSKTKPGQGYEQYF. CDR3 DNA sequence: TGTGCCAGCAGTTCAAAAACCAAACCGGGACAGGGTTACGAGCAGTACTTC.

J is TRBJ2-5 and V is TRBV5-1; the match to TRBD2 covers 9 bases. The germline CDR1 and CDR2 sequences are SGHRS and YFSETQ. This CDR3 region has 16 residues. Trimming at V came to 4 bases and at J to 5 bases, leaving 12 bases not matched to a gene. The DNA of the CDR3 is TGCGCCAGCAGCCCGCTCGGCGGGGGGGCTCGGGAGACCCAGTACTTC. It encodes CASSPLGGGARETQYF.

The sample holds one count of this clone. A junction boundary mismatches the germline segment, possibly from a read error. The same CDR3 also results from other DNA sequences found in this sample. This chain joins TRBV5-1 and TRBJ2-1; 16 bases are a match to TRBD2. CDR3 length equals 15 residues. CDR1 is SGHRS and CDR2 is YFSETQ in the germline V gene. The CDR3 region is CASSLGLAGGNEQFF. The CDR3 region has the DNA TGTGCCAGCAGCTTGGGACTAGCGGGGGGGAATGAGCAGTTCTTC. Complete variable domain (other parts from reference TRBV5-1 and TRBJ2-1): KAGVTQTPRYLIKTRGQQVTLSCSPISGHRSVSWYQQTPGQGLQFLFEYFSETQRNKGNFPGRFSGRQFSNSRSEMNVSTLELGDSALYLCASSLGLAGGNEQFFGPGTRLTVL.

The chain combines TRBV6-5 with TRBJ1-3; no clear D gene. Germline V gives CDR1 MNHEY, CDR2 SVGAGI. Deletions cut 4 bases from V and 0 bases from J, with 7 bases between. This CDR3 spans 14 amino acids. CDR3 sequence reads: CASSSTISGNTIYF. Here the CDR3 DNA reads TGTGCCAGCAGTTCAACAATCTCTGGAAACACCATATATTTT.

This clone was found once. The chain recombines TRBV27 with TRBJ2-1; the D is unclear. The CDR3 sequence is 13 residues long. V shed 5 bases and J shed 2 bases, with 7 bases lying between them. Per germline, CDR1 MNHEY and CDR2 SMNVEV (reference sequence). CDR3 in DNA: TGTGCCAGCAGTCGCCGAGCCTACAATGAGCAGTTCTTC. Amino acids: CASSRRAYNEQFF.

V usage is TRBV27 and J usage is TRBJ1-2; D call uncertain. The CDR3 is 15 residues long. Trimming took 5 bases from V and 0 from J, leaving 13 bases between them. CDR1 and CDR2 from the germline V gene are MNHEY and SMNVEV (reference sequence). In DNA form, the CDR3 reads TGTGCCAGCAGTCTTACAGTTCACTCTAACTATGGCTACACCTTC. This translates into CASSLTVHSNYGYTF.

The chain uses TRBV19 and TRBJ2-1; D is possibly TRBD2 (5 bases). Germline V gives CDR1 LNHDA, CDR2 SQIVND (reference sequence). The CDR3 sequence is 12 residues long. V lost 3 bases and J 5 bases, leaving 5 bases between the germline ends. CDR3 in amino acids: CASSIGDNEQFF. For the CDR3, the DNA is TGTGCCAGTAGTATCGGGGACAATGAGCAGTTCTTC.

The chain uses TRBV9 and TRBJ2-5, with TRBD2 identical over 8 bases. The CDR3 is 19 residues long. CDR1 and CDR2 (germline): SGDLS, YYNGEE. Trimming took 0 bases from V and 1 from J; bases not matched to a gene: 14. CDR3 sequence: CASSVVGLGGVLGQETQYF. In DNA form, the CDR3 reads TGTGCCAGCAGCGTAGTGGGACTAGGAGGGGTGTTGGGCCAAGAGACCCAGTACTTC.

The chain is built from TRBV30 and TRBJ2-7; D unclear. Germline loops: CDR1 GTSNPN, CDR2 SVGIG (reference sequence). This CDR3 is built from 14 residues. Trimming left V 4 bases short and J 4 bases short, with 17 bases between. The CDR3 region has the DNA TGTGCCTGGAACAGTCCACAAACAGTTTACGAGCAGTACTTC. It yields the protein CAWNSPQTVYEQYF.

The chain carries TRBV20-1 and TRBJ2-7; D is perhaps TRBD2 (5 bases). Germline CDR1 DFQATT, CDR2 SNEGSKA (reference sequence). V shed 3 bases and J shed 12 bases, with 15 bases lying between them. The CDR3 is 11 residues long. This chain's CDR3 is CSARDSDRTYF. Here the CDR3 DNA reads TGCAGTGCTAGGGACTCGGATAGGACGTACTTC.

J is TRBJ2-6 and V is TRBV9, with D perhaps TRBD1 (5 bases). V lost 1 base, J lost 2 bases, and 19 bases lay in between. The V gene's germline CDR1 is SGDLS and CDR2 YYNGEE. There are 19 residues in the CDR3. CDR3 region: CASSVRTSTVSTGANVLTF. The CDR3 nucleotides are TGTGCCAGCAGCGTAAGGACATCCACAGTATCTACTGGGGCCAACGTCCTGACTTTC.

The V gene is TRBV5-4, the J gene TRBJ1-4; 7 bases align to TRBD1. Germline CDR1 and CDR2: SGHNT and YYREEE (reference sequence). V lost 4 bases and J lost 7; bases outside the gene matches: 7. The CDR3 extends over 14 amino acids. The CDR3 DNA is TGTGCCAGCAGCAGACAGGGTCGGGCTGAAAAACTGTTTTTT. Translated: CASSRQGRAEKLFF.

The CDR3 reads CASSSGTSGNTGELFF. The CDR3 nucleotides are TGTGCCAGCAGCTCCGGGACTAGCGGGAACACCGGGGAGCTGTTTTTT. V and J are TRBV7-2 and TRBJ2-2; 11 bases fit TRBD2. Germline V gives CDR1 SGHTA, CDR2 FQGNSA. CDR3 size: 16 residues. V gave up 4 bases and J gave up 1 base; unmatched junction bases: 2.

V gene TRBV7-8 combines with J gene TRBJ1-2, with D possibly TRBD1 on 5 matching bases. The CDR3 contains 14 residues. V was trimmed by 5 bases and J by 3 bases, leaving 13 bases between them. Germline CDR1 and CDR2: SGHVS and FQNEAQ. The CDR3 loop reads CASSLGGWDYGYTF. The CDR3 nucleotides read TGTGCCAGCAGCCTCGGGGGGTGGGACTATGGCTACACCTTC.

The chain recombines TRBV6-1 with TRBJ1-1, with D hard to call. Germline assignment: CDR1 MNHNS and CDR2 SASEGT. Trimming took 4 bases from V and 4 from J, leaving 16 bases between them. This CDR3 is built from 15 residues. DNA of the CDR3: TGTGCCAGCAGTGCTGGGTGGAGAGGCAGCACTGAAGCTTTCTTT. It translates to CASSAGWRGSTEAFF.

This clone was picked up one time. V and J are TRBV6-6 and TRBJ2-1; D is perhaps TRBD2 (6 bases). V lost 4 bases and J lost 5, with 9 bases in between. Germline V lookup: CDR1 MNHNY, CDR2 SVGAGI (reference sequence). The CDR3 is 13 residues long. CDR3 amino acids: CASSLGGDNEQFF. The CDR3 nucleotides are TGTGCCAGCAGTTTGGGGGGAGACAATGAGCAGTTCTTC.

This chain uses TRBV28 with TRBJ1-5; no reliable D call. The length of the CDR3 is 14 residues. CDR1 and CDR2 (germline): MDHEN, SYDVKM. The germline V and J ends were trimmed by 8 bases and 3 bases, with 14 bases remaining between them. CDR3 residues: CASLARIANQPQHF. The DNA for the CDR3 is TGTGCCAGCCTAGCCCGGATAGCCAATCAGCCCCAGCATTTT.

The J gene is TRBJ2-1, the V gene TRBV5-1; 8 bases match TRBD1. CDR3 size: 14 residues. Germline V gives CDR1 SGHRS, CDR2 YFSETQ. The junction had 2 bases not matched to a gene; V was cut back by 0 bases and J by 6 bases. CDR3 nucleotide sequence: TGCGCCAGCAGCTTGGGGGACAGGCGCAATGAGCAGTTCTTC. Translation: CASSLGDRRNEQFF.

The V call is TRBV18, the J call TRBJ1-5, with TRBD1 as a possible D gene (5 bases). The CDR3 has 15 residues. Between the trimmed V and J ends, which lost 3 bases and 0 bases, there was a span of 9 bases. CDR1 KGHSH and CDR2 LQKENI come from the germline V gene. CDR3 nucleotide sequence: TGTGCCAGCTCACCCCGGGGGAATAGCAATCAGCCCCAGCATTTT. Translating gives CASSPRGNSNQPQHF.